One TCR beta chain is described in this entry. This sample was taken from a study of PD-L1 blockade in urothelial cancer. Study context: The study started patients on atezolizumab around 2014, giving 1,200 mg intravenously every 3 weeks. Male sex and bladder-origin urothelial cancer characterized about 90% of the roughly 29 patients.

Time point denoted: pretreatment peripheral blood. This CDR3 has 16 residues. CDR1 MDHEN and CDR2 SYDVKM come from the germline V gene. Trimming removed 6 bases at V and 7 bases at J, with 25 bases between. Profiled with immunoSEQ multiplex PCR; TCRdb holds only in-frame clones, not every one. The sample gives 35,000 to 50,000 clones, 75% to 85% of which show up once; 16% is in the top ten. The origin of this receptor is a man between 60 and 75 years old with urothelial cancer. This specimen was PBMCs, taken around atezolizumab (anti-PD-L1) treatment. V and J are TRBV28 and TRBJ2-7; TRBD1 is a possible D gene (5 bases). The CDR3 loop is CASSPNQGSPTEEQYF. DNA of the CDR3: TGTGCCAGCAGCCCAAACCAGGGTAGTCCCACAGAGGAGCAGTACTTC.